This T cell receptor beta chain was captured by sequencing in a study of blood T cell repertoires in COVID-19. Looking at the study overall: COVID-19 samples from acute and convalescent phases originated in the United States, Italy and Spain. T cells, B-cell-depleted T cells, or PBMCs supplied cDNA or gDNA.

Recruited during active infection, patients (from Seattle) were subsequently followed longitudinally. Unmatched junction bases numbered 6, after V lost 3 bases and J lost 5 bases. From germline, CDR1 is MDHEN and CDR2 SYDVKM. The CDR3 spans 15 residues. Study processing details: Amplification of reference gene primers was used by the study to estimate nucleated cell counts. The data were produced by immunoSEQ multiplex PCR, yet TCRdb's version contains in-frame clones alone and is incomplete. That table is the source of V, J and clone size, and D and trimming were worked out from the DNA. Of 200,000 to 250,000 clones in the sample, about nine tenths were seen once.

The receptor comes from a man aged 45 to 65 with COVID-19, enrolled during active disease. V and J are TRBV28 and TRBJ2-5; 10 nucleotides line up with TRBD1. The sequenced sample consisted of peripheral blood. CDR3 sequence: CASSLGTGEGETQYF. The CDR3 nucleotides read TGTGCCAGCAGTTTGGGGACAGGGGAGGGGGAGACCCAGTACTTC.